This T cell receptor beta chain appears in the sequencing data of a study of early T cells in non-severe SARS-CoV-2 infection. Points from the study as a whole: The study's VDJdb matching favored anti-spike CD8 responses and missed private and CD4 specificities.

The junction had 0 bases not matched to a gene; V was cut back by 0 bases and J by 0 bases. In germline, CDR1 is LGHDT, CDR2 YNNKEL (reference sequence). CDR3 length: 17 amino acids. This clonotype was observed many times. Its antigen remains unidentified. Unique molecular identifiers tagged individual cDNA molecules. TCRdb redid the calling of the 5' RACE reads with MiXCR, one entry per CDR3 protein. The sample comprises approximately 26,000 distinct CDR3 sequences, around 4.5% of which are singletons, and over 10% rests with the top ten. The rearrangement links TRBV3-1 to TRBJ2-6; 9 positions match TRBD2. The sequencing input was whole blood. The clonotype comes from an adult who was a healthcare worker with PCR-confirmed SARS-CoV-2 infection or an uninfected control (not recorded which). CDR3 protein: CASSQETSGSGANVLTF. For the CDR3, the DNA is TGTGCCAGCAGCCAAGAGACTAGCGGCTCTGGGGCCAACGTCCTGACTTTC.